This T cell receptor (beta chain) comes out of a study of CD8 T cells in Susac syndrome. Study-wide background: Clinical remission applied to under ten sequenced Susac syndrome patients, and about 6 had active disease.

The RNA input was roughly 0.5 to 1 ug, and it was reverse transcribed with random hexamers. immunoSEQ multiplex PCR amplified TCR beta CDR3 across 54 Vbeta, 13 Jbeta. TCRdb re-called the immunoSEQ multiplex PCR reads through MiXCR, storing one row per CDR3 protein. The sample carries roughly 150,000 distinct CDR3 sequences, approximately 95% recorded once. Negative isolation was used for CD8+ and CD4+ T cells and FACS enrichment for TEMRA cells. CDR1 and CDR2 (germline): MNHNY, SVGAGI (reference sequence). Deletions cut 4 bases from V and 4 bases from J, with 13 bases between. CDR3 size: 14 residues. The specimen was CD4+ T cells from PBMCs. The sequence came from a human donor with Susac syndrome. The J gene is TRBJ1-2, the V gene TRBV6-6, with D possibly TRBD1 on 5 matching bases. CDR3 DNA: TGTGCCAGCAGTTCTCCGGGGCCTTCCTATGGCTACACCTTC. Translating gives CASSSPGPSYGYTF.